A few counts support the clone carrying this T cell receptor (beta chain). Its antigen is still unknown. The V segment lost 2 bases and the J segment 1 base; nucleotides outside the gene matches: 5. The CDR3 runs 16 residues. Germline CDR1 SEHNR, CDR2 FQNEAQ (reference sequence). A second PCR of about 6 to 12 cycles used a sample-barcoded 5' primer and a J-beta primer mix. TCRdb reprocessed the 5' RACE reads via MiXCR and lists one record per CDR3 protein. Of about 1.8 million distinct CDR3 sequences listed, around half are singletons. This sample was taken from a study of blood T cells in healthy people across ages. Study in general: About one barcoded beta molecule per two T cells came from capture by template switching. Study-level points and caveats: The authors considered diversity estimates from one million T cells to be underestimates. Older age went with lower TCR beta diversity per million T cells, in a roughly linear way. In the absence of known donor CMV status, changes in expanded clonotypes were possibly confounded.

The specimen was blood. The chain is built from TRBV7-9 and TRBJ1-1, with 9 bases identical to TRBD1. The clonotype originates from a woman aged 40 to 50 in good health. The CDR3 sequence is CASSLRQGEGNTEAFF. The CDR3 DNA reads as TGTGCCAGCAGCTTACGACAGGGGGAGGGGAACACTGAAGCTTTCTTT.